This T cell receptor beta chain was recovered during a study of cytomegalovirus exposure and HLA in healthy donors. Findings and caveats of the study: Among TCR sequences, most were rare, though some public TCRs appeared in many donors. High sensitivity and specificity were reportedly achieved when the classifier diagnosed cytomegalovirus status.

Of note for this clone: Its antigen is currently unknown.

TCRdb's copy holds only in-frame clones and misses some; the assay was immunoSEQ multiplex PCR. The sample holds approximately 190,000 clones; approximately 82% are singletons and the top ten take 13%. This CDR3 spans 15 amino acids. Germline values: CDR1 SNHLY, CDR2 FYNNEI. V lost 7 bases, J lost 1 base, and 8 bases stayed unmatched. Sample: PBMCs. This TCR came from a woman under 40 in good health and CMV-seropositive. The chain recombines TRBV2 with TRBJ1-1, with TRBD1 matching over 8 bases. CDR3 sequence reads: CASIWQGAPNTEAFF. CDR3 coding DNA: TGTGCCAGCATTTGGCAGGGGGCCCCGAACACTGAAGCTTTCTTT.